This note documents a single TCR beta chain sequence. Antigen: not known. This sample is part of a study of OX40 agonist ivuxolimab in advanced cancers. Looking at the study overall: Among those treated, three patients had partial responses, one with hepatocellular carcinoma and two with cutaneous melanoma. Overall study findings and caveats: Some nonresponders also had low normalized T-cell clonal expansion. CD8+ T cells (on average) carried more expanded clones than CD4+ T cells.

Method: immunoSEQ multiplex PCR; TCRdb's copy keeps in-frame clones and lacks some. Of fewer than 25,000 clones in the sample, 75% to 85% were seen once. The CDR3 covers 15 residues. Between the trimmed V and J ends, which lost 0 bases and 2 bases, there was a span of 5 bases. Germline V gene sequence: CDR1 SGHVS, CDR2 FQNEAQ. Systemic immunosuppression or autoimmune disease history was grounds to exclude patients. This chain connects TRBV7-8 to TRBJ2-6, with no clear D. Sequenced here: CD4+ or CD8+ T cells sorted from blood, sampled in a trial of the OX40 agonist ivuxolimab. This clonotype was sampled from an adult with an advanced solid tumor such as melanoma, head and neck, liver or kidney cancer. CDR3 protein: CASSLARAGANVLTF. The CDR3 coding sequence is TGTGCCAGCAGCTTAGCCCGAGCTGGGGCCAACGTCCTGACTTTC.